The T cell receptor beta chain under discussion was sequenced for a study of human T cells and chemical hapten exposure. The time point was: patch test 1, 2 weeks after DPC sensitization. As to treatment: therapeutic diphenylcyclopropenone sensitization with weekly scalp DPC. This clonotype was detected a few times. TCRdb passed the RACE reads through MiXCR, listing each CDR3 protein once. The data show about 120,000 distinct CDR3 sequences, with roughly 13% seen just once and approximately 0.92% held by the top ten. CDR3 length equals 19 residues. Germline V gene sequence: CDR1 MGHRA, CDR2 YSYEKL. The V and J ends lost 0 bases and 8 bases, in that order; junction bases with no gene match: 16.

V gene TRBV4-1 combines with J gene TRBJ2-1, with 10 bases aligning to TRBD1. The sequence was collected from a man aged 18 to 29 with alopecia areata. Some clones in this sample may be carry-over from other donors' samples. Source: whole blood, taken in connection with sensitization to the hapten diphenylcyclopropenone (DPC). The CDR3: CASSQDRQGANSYLDEQFF. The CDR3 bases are TGCGCCAGCAGCCAAGATCGACAGGGGGCGAATAGTTATCTCGATGAGCAGTTCTTC.